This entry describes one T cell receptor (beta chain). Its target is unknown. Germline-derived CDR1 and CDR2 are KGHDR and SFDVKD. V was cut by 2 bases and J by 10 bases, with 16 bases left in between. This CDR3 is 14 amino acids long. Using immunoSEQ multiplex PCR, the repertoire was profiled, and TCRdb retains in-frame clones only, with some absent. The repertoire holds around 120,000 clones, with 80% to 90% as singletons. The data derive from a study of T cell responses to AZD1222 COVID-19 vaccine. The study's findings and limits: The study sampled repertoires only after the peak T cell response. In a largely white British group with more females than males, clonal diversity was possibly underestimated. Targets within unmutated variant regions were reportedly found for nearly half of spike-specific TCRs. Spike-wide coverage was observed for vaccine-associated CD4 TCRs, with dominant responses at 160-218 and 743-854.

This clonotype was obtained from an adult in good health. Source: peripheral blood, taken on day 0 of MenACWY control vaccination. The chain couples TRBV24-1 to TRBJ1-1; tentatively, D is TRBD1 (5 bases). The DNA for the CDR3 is TGTGCCACCAGTGATTCCTTGGGGTGGGGCCCAGCTTTCTTT. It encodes CATSDSLGWGPAFF.